Sequencing of this T cell receptor (beta chain) was carried out in a study of spatial heterogeneity in lung cancer. Study background: Tumor regions showed TCR transcript counts that correlated strongly with a T cell module score from matched bulk RNA-seq. Combinations of a unique TCR and a UMI were tallied in raw reads, and on average each appeared more than ten times.

General study findings and limits: Higher tumor mutation counts went along with higher counts of expanded intratumoral alpha and beta TCRs.

Germline V lookup: CDR1 DFQATT, CDR2 SNEGSKA (reference sequence). The CDR3 consists of 12 residues. V lost 5 bases, J lost 1 base, and 8 bases lay in between. Time point: sample taken at primary tumor resection. TCRdb re-derived calls from the 5' RACE reads in MiXCR, one entry per CDR3 protein. The table includes under 13,000 distinct CDR3 sequences, more than 7% detected once. This clonotype has at least ten counts. The target antigen is unknown. The size of this beta chain means little, since it is a stray read in a library made for alpha chains. This material consisted of lung tumor tissue, taken at surgery. V is TRBV20-1 and J is TRBJ2-5; a possible D gene is TRBD2 (5 bases). This TCR derives from a female donor with early-stage non-small cell lung cancer. For the CDR3, the DNA is TGCAGTGCTGGAACTAGCCAAGAGACCCAGTACTTC. As protein: CSAGTSQETQYF.